The source of this T cell receptor (beta chain) is a study of blood T cells in healthy people across ages. A J-beta primer mix and a sample-barcoded 5' primer were used in a second PCR of roughly 6 to 11 cycles. Sequencing of every sample gave 2.5 million or more CDR3-containing paired-end reads. TCRdb re-called the 5' RACE reads through MiXCR, storing one row per CDR3 protein. The table records roughly 1,700,000 distinct CDR3 sequences, approximately 30% of them present only once. Study-level findings and limits: Naive T cell percentage showed a strong correlation with TCR beta diversity. Getting older went along with TCR beta diversity per million T cells dropping roughly linearly. Naive CD4+ cells and diversity were both higher in long-lived donors than in aged donors.

This CDR3 is 12 amino acids long. Trimming left V 8 bases short and J 6 bases short, with 13 bases between. The germline V gene has CDR1 ENHRY and CDR2 SYGVKD. Notes on this clonotype: What it recognizes is unknown.

The source is a woman younger than 45 in good health. Sequencing input: blood. This sequence joins TRBV10-3 and TRBJ1-2, with D possibly being TRBD1 (5 bases). CDR3 nucleotides: TGTGCCATCTGCGGCGGGGGGGATGGCTACACCTTC. Encoded protein: CAICGGGDGYTF.